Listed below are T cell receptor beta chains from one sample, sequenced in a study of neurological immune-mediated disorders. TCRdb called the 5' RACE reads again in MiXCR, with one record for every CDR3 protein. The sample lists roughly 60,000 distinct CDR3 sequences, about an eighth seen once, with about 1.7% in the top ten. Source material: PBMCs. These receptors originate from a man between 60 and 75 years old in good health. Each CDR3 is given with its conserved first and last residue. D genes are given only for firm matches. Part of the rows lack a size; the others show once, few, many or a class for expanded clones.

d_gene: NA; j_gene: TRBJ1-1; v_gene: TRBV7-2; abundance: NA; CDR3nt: TGTGTCAGCAGCTTAGAAAAGGGAGCGCACACTGAAGCTTTCTTT; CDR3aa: CVSSLEKGAHTEAFF
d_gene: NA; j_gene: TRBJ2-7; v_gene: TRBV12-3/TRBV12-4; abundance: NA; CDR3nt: TGTGCCAGCAGTTTAAGGCCCCCCGGGACGGAAGAGCAGTACTTC; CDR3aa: CASSLRPPGTEEQYF
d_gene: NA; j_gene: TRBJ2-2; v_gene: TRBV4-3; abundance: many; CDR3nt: TGCGCCAGCAGCCAATTTGGGAACACCGGGGAGCTGTTTTTT; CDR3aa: CASSQFGNTGELFF
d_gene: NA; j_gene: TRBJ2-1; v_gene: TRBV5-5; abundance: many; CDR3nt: TGTGCCAGCAGCTCTCTCCGGGGTGGTGGGAACTCCTACAATGAGCAGTTCTTC; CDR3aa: CASSSLRGGGNSYNEQFF
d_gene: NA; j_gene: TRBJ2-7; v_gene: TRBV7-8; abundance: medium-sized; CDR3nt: TGTGCCAGCAGCTTAGTTGCTAACACAGCACAATACGAGCAGTACTTC; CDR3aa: CASSLVANTAQYEQYF
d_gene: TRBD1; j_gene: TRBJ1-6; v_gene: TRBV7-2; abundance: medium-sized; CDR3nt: TGTGCCAGCAGCCCCGGGCCGACAGGGAATAATTCACCCCTCCACTTT; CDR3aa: CASSPGPTGNNSPLHF
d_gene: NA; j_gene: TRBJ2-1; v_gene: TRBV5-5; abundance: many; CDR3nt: TGTGCCAGCAGCTTGGCCCGGGGACGCTCCTACAATGAGCAGTTCTTC; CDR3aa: CASSLARGRSYNEQFF
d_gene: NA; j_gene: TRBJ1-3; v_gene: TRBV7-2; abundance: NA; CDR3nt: TGTGACAGCAGCGCCGTTCAGGGGTCTTATGACACAATATATTTT; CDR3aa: CDSSAVQGSYDTIYF
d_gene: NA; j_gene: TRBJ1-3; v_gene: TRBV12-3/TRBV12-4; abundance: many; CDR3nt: TGTGCCAGCAGTTTAGACGGTCGACGTGGAAACACCATATATTTT; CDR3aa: CASSLDGRRGNTIYF
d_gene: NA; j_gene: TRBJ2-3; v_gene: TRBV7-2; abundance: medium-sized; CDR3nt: TGTGCCAGCACCCCATTGGCAGATACGCAGTATTTT; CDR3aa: CASTPLADTQYF
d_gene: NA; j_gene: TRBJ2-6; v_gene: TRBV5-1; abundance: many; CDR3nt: TGCGCCAGCAGCTTGGGTGACTTCTCTGGGGCCAACGTCCTGACTTTC; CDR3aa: CASSLGDFSGANVLTF
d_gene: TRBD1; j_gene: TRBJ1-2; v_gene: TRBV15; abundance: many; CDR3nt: TGTGCCACCAGCAGAGATCGGACAGGCCAACTCTATGGCTACACCTTC; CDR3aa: CATSRDRTGQLYGYTF
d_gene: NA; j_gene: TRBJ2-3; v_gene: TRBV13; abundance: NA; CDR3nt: TGTGCCAGCAGCTTAAACGGTGGGGCCGGCGGAGATATGCAGTATTTT; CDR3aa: CASSLNGGAGGDMQYF
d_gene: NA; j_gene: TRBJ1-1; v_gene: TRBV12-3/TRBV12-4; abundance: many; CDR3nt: TGTGCCAGCAGTTTGGCAGGGCTGCGCACTGAAGCTTTCTTT; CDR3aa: CASSLAGLRTEAFF
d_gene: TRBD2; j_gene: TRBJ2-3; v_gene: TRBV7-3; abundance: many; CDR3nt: TGTGCCAGCAGCTTCGAGCCGTTAGCGGGGGGGACAGATACGCAGTATTTT; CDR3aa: CASSFEPLAGGTDTQYF
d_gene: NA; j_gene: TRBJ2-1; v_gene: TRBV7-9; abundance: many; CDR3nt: TGTGCCAGCAGCTTACATAAGGGAGGCTACAATGAGCAGTTCTTC; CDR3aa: CASSLHKGGYNEQFF
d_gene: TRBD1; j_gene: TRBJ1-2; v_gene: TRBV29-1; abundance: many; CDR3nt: TGCAGCGTTGAAGAAGTAGGACAGGGAGGCTATGGCTACACCTTC; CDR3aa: CSVEEVGQGGYGYTF
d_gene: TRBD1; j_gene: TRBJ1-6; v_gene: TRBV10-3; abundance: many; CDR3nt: TGTGCCATCAGTGAGCCCTCGTTCAGGGGGGATTCACCCCTCCACTTT; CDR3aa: CAISEPSFRGDSPLHF
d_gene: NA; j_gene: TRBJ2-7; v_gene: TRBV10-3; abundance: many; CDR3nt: TGTGCCATCATGGGGGACAACTCCTACGAGCAGTACTTC; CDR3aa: CAIMGDNSYEQYF
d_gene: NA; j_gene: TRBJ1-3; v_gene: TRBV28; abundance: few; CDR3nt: TGTGCCAGCAGTTCGGGACAAGATAACACCATATATTTT; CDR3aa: CASSSGQDNTIYF
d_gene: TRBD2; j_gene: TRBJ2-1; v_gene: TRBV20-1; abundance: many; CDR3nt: TGCAGTGGTTCCCTTCTAGCGGGGGGCAGGTATGAGCAGTTCTTC; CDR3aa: CSGSLLAGGRYEQFF
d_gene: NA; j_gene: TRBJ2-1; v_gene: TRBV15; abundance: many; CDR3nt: TGTGCCACCAGCCAAGGGGGGGGAACCTACAATGAGCAGTTCTTC; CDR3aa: CATSQGGGTYNEQFF
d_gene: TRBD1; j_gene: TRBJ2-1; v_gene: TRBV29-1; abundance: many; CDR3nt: TGCAGCGTCGGGACAGGGATTTATGAGCAGTTCTTC; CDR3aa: CSVGTGIYEQFF
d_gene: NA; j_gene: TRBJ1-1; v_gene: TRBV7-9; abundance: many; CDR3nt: TGTGCCAGCAGCTTGAACGGGCAGAACACTGAAGCTTTCTTT; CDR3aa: CASSLNGQNTEAFF
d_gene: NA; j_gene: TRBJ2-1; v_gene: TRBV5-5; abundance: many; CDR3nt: TGTGCCAGCAGCCGCCCGAAGGGCATCTCTTACAATGAGCAGTTCTTC; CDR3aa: CASSRPKGISYNEQFF
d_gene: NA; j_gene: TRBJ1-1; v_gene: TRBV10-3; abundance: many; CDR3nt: TGTGCCATCAGTGTGACAGAGAACACTGAAGCTTTCTTT; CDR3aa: CAISVTENTEAFF
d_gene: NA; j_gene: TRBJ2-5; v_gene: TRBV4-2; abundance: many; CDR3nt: TGTGCCAGCAGCCTGGGTAACAGCCCCCAAGAGACCCAGTACTTC; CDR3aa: CASSLGNSPQETQYF
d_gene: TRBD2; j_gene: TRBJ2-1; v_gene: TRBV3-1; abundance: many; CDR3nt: TGTGCCAGCAGCAGTAGCGGGCTCTACAATGAGCAGTTCTTC; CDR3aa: CASSSSGLYNEQFF
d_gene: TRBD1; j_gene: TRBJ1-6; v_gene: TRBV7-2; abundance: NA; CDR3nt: TGTGCCAGCAGCCCCGGACAGGAGCGCTCACCCCTCCACTTT; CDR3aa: CASSPGQERSPLHF
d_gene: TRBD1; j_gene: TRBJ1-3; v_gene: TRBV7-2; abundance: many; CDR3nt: TGTGCCAGCAGGTTGCGAGGGGGCGCAGACACCATATATTTT; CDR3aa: CASRLRGGADTIYF
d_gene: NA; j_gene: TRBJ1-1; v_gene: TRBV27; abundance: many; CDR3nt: TGTGCCAGCAGTTTAAAGCGGGGTACGAACACTGAAGCTTTCTTT; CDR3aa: CASSLKRGTNTEAFF
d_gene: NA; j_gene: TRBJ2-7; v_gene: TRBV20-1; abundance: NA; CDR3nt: TGCAGTGCTAGGTTTTCCCTCTGCTACGAGCACTACTTC; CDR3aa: CSARFSLCYEHYF
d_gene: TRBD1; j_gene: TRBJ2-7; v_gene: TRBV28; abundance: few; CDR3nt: TGTGCCAGCCGGGACAGGGGGGTCCACGAGCAGTACTTC; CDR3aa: CASRDRGVHEQYF
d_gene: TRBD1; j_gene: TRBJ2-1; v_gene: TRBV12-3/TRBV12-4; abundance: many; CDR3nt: TGTGCCAGCAGTCACCCGACCAAGGGGGCGGGTAAGCAGTTCTTC; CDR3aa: CASSHPTKGAGKQFF
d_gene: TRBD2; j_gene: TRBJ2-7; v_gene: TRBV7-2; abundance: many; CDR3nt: TGTGCCAGCACCGGGGAGGGCTACGAGCAGTACTTC; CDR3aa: CASTGEGYEQYF
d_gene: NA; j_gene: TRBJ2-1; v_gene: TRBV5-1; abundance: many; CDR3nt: TGCGCCAGCAGCTTGGGGGGCCAAGAAGGGGAGCAGTTCTTC; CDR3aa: CASSLGGQEGEQFF
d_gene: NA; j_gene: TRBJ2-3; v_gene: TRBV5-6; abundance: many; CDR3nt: TGTGCCAGCAGCTTTGGGGGCAGAGGGGTAGAGGCAGATACGCAGTATTTT; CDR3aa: CASSFGGRGVEADTQYF
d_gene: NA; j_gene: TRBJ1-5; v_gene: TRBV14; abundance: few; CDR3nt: TGTGCCAGCAGCCAGGGGACGGATAGCAATCAGCCCCAGCATTTT; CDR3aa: CASSQGTDSNQPQHF
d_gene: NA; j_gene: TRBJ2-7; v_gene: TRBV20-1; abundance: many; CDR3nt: TGCAGTGCTACTTCCTCGGACTGGTACGAGCAGTACTTC; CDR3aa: CSATSSDWYEQYF
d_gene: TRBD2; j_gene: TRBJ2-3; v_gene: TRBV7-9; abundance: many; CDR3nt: TGTGCCAGCGGGACTAGCGGGGGGGCCCCAGATACGCAGTATTTT; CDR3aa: CASGTSGGAPDTQYF
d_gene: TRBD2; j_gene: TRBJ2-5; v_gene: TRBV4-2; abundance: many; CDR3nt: TGTGCCAGCAGCCAACTGGGCGGGGGGGCTTTAGAGACCCAGTACTTC; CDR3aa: CASSQLGGGALETQYF
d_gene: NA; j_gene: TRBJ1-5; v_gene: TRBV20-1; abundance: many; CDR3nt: TGCAGTGCTAGAGAGCCCGGACAGAATCAGCCCCAGCATTTT; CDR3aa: CSAREPGQNQPQHF
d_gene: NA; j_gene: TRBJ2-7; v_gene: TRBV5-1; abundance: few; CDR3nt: TGCGCCAGCAGCTTGCCCCGTTCGGGGGAGCAGTACTTC; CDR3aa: CASSLPRSGEQYF
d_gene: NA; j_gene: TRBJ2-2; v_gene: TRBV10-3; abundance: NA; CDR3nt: TGTGCCATAAGGGGAGAGTTAAACACCGGGGAGCTGTTTTTT; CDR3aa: CAIRGELNTGELFF
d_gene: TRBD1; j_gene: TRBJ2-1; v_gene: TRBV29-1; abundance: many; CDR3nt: TGCAGCGTTGAAGGGACAGGGGGTAGGAATGAGCAGTTCTTC; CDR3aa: CSVEGTGGRNEQFF
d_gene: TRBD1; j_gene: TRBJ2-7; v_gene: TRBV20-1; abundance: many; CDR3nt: TGCAGTGCTACGCCCCTAGGGACAGTCGGCTACGAGCAGTACTTC; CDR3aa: CSATPLGTVGYEQYF